This is a list of T cell receptor beta chains from one sample in a study of metastatic and nonmetastatic thyroid tumors. TCRdb re-called the PCR reads with MiXCR. The repertoire holds more than 13,000 clones, roughly 29% seen once, with 48% in the top ten. Sequencing used tumor tissue. Receptors originate from a male donor with papillary thyroid cancer or a benign thyroid nodule (not recorded which). Some clones in this sample may be carry-over from other donors' samples. CDR3s include the opening cysteine and the closing phenylalanine or tryptophan. The D gene is left open where the match is weak. Rows give clone size only sometimes, using once, few, many, or a class for an expanded clone.

size | J | V | D | DNA | CDR3
few | TRBJ2-7 | TRBV28 | TRBD2 | TGTGCCAGCACCCCTAGTCAGGCCCGACTAGCGGGTTTCTACGAGCAGTACTTC | CASTPSQARLAGFYEQYF
. | TRBJ1-3 | TRBV28 | . | TGTGCCAGCAGCGACCCCGGGGCTTACGGAAACACCATATATTTT | CASSDPGAYGNTIYF
many | TRBJ2-5 | TRBV20-1 | TRBD2 | TGCAGTGCGATAGCGGGGGGGATCGAAGAGACCCAGTACTTC | CSAIAGGIEETQYF
. | TRBJ2-7 | TRBV15 | . | TGTGCCAGCAGCCCCTGGCAGGGGGGCGAGCAGTACTTC | CASSPWQGGEQYF
. | TRBJ1-2 | TRBV12-3/TRBV12-4 | . | TGTGCCACCGCCTCGAGGGGTGGCTACACCTTC | CATASRGGYTF
many | TRBJ2-3 | TRBV30 | . | TGTGCCTGGAGAGGGTCAGGGTTCACAGATACGCAGTATTTT | CAWRGSGFTDTQYF
. | TRBJ1-5 | TRBV20-1 | TRBD1 | TGCAGTGCTAGAGACAGGGGGAATCAGCCCCAGCATTTT | CSARDRGNQPQHF
. | TRBJ2-7 | TRBV6-5 | . | TGTGCCAGCAGTTACGATGCCCGCAGCTCCTACGAGCAGTACTTC | CASSYDARSSYEQYF
many | TRBJ2-5 | TRBV2 | . | TGTGCCAGCAGTGAAGGGGAAGGGAGGCAGACCCAGTACTTC | CASSEGEGRQTQYF
many | TRBJ1-5 | TRBV7-6 | . | TGTGCCAGCAGCAAGGGGTATGGGGAGCCCCAGCATTTT | CASSKGYGEPQHF
. | TRBJ1-5 | TRBV7-8 | TRBD1 | TGTGCCAGCAGCTTAGCCGGGACAGGGGTCCGCAATCAGCCCCAGCATTTT | CASSLAGTGVRNQPQHF
. | TRBJ1-5 | TRBV20-1 | . | TGCAGTGCTAGAGAGGTGTATAGCAATCAGCCCCAGCATTTT | CSAREVYSNQPQHF
. | TRBJ2-7 | TRBV11-2 | TRBD1 | TGTGCCAGCAGCGTACGCCCAGGGACAGGGGTCGAGCAGTACTTC | CASSVRPGTGVEQYF
. | TRBJ1-2 | TRBV20-1 | . | TGCAGTGCTAGTGGGGGTATTAACTATGGCTACACCTTC | CSASGGINYGYTF
. | TRBJ2-7 | TRBV12-3/TRBV12-4 | . | TGTGCCAGCAGTTTATCAACCGGGTCCTACGAGCAGTACTTC | CASSLSTGSYEQYF
many | TRBJ1-2 | TRBV5-1 | . | TGCGCCAGCAGTTTCCCCCCCGCGGGTCCCATTGACTATGGCTACACCTTC | CASSFPPAGPIDYGYTF
many | TRBJ2-3 | TRBV20-1 | TRBD2 | TGCAGTGCTAGAGACCAACTAGCGGGGGCAGATACGCAGTATTTT | CSARDQLAGADTQYF
many | TRBJ2-5 | TRBV5-1 | . | TGCGCCAGCAGCCCGTCGACAGGACCCGAAGAGACCCAGTACTTC | CASSPSTGPEETQYF
. | TRBJ1-5 | TRBV12-3/TRBV12-4 | TRBD1 | TGTGCCAGCAGTTCCGGGACAGGGGGAAATCAGCCCCAGCATTTT | CASSSGTGGNQPQHF
many | TRBJ2-7 | TRBV28 | TRBD1 | TGTGCCAGCAGTTCGACTTCGACAGGGGGCTACGAGCAGTACTTC | CASSSTSTGGYEQYF
once | TRBJ2-3 | TRBV11-2 | TRBD2 | TGTGCCAGCAGCTTCCGCCGGACTAGCGTGTTTAGCACAGATACGCAGTATTTT | CASSFRRTSVFSTDTQYF
many | TRBJ1-3 | TRBV12-3/TRBV12-4 | TRBD1 | TGTGCCAGCAGTTTGCGGGGAGGGACAGGAGGAACCTCTGGAAACACCATATATTTT | CASSLRGGTGGTSGNTIYF